This entry describes one TCR beta chain. This table comes from immunoSEQ multiplex PCR, and its TCRdb copy is limited to in-frame clones, with some not included. Altogether some 100,000 clones are present, approximately 91% being singletons, with the ten largest covering around 0.16%. Between the trimmed V and J ends, which lost 4 bases and 3 bases, there was a span of 17 bases. The length of the CDR3 is 15 residues. From germline, CDR1 is SGDLS and CDR2 YYNGEE. These data come from a study of OX40 agonist ivuxolimab in advanced cancers. Blood specimens came from baseline, cycle 4 day 1, and cycle 7 day 1.

This sequence joins TRBV9 and TRBJ2-7; D may correspond to TRBD1 or TRBD2 (5 bases each). The input for sequencing was CD4+ or CD8+ T cells sorted from blood, taken in a trial of the OX40 agonist ivuxolimab. The clonotype comes from an adult with an advanced solid tumor such as melanoma, head and neck, liver or kidney cancer. Here the CDR3 DNA reads TGTGCCAGCAGCTCCCGGGACGGCTCAGGCTACGAGCAGTACTTC. This translates into CASSSRDGSGYEQYF.